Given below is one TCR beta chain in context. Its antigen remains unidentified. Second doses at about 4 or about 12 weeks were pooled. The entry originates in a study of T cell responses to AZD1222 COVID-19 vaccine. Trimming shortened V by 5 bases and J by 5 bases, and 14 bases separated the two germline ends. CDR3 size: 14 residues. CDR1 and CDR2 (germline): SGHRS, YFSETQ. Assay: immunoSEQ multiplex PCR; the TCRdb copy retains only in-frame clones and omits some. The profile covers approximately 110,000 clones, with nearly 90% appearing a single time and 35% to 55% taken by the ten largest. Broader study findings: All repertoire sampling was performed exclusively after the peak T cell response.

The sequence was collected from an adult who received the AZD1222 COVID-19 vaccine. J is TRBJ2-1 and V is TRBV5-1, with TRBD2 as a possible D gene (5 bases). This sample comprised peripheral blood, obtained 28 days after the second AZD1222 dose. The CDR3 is CASRAGGGNNEQFF. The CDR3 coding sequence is TGCGCCAGCAGGGCGGGTGGTGGCAACAATGAGCAGTTCTTC.